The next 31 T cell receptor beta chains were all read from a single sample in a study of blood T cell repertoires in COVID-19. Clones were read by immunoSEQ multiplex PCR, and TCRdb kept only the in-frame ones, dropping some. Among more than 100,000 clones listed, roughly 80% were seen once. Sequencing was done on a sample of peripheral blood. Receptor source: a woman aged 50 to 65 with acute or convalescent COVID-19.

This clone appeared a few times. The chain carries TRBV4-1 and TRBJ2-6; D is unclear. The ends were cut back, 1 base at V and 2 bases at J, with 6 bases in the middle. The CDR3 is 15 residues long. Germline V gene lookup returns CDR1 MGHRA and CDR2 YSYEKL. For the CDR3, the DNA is TGCGCCAGCAGCCAAGGATTAGCTGGGGCCAACGTCCTGACTTTC. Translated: CASSQGLAGANVLTF.

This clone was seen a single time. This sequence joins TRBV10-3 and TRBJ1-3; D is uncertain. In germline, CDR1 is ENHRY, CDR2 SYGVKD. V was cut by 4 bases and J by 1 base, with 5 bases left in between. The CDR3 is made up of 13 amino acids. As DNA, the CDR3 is TGTGCCATCAGTGGTACTTCTGGAAACACCATATATTTT. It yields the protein CAISGTSGNTIYF.

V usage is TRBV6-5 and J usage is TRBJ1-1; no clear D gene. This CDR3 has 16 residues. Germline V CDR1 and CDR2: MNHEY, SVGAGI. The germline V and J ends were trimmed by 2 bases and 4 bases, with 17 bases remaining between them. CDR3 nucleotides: TGTGCCAGCAGTTACAGAGTTGCAGGAAGGCCCACTGAAGCTTTCTTT. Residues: CASSYRVAGRPTEAFF.

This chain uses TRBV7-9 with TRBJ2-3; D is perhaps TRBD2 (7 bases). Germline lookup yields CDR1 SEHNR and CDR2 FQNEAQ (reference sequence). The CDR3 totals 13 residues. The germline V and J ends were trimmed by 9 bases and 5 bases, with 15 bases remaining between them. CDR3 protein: CASARGAGDTQYF. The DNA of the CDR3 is TGTGCCAGTGCACGGGGGGCAGGAGATACGCAGTATTTT.

Here the CDR3 DNA reads TGCGCCAGCAGCTATGGCCCAAACTACACCTTC. Its protein is CASSYGPNYTF. This chain joins TRBV5-1 and TRBJ1-2; D unclear. V was shortened by 3 bases and J by 10 bases, with 10 bases between the two germline ends. The CDR3 totals 11 residues. Germline V gene sequence: CDR1 SGHRS, CDR2 YFSETQ.

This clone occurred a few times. In DNA, the CDR3 is TGCGCCAGCAGCTGGCGGGGCAGGGAGAACACTGAAGCTTTCTTT. Protein: CASSWRGRENTEAFF. The genes are TRBV5-1 and TRBJ1-1, with D perhaps TRBD1 (5 bases). Looked up from germline, CDR1 is SGHRS and CDR2 is YFSETQ. Trimming left V 3 bases short and J 1 base short, with 13 bases between. The CDR3 is 15 amino acids.

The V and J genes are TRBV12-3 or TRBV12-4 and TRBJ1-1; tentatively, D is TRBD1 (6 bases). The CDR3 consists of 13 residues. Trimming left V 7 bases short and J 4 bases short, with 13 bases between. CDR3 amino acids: CASKKRGSTEAFF. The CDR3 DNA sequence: TGTGCCAGCAAAAAGAGGGGGTCCACTGAAGCTTTCTTT.

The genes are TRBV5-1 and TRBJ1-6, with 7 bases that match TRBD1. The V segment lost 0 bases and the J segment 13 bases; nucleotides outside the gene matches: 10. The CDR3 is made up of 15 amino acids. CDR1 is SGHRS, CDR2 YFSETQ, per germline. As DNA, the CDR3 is TGCGCCAGCAGCTTGGCCCCCGGGACAGTTTCTCCCCTCCACTTT. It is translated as CASSLAPGTVSPLHF.

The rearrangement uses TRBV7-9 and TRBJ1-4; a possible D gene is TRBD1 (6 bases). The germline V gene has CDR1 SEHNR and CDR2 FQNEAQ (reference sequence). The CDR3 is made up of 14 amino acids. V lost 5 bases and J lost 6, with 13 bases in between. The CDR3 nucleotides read TGTGCCAGCAGCACAGGGACGGCCGATGAAAAACTGTTTTTT. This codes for CASSTGTADEKLFF.

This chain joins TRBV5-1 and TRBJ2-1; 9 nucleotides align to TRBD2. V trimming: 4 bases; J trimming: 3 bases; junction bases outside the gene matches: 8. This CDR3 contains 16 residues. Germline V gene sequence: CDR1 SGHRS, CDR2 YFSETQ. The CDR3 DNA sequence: TGCGCCAGCAGCCCCGTCGGCGGGGGGGACTACAATGAGCAGTTCTTC. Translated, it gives CASSPVGGGDYNEQFF.

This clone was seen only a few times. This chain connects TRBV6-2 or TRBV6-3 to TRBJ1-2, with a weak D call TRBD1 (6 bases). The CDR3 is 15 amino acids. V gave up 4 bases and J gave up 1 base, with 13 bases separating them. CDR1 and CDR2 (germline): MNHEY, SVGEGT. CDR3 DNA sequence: TGTGCCAGCAGTTCCCTGACAGGCCGTAACTATGGCTACACCTTC. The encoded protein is CASSSLTGRNYGYTF.

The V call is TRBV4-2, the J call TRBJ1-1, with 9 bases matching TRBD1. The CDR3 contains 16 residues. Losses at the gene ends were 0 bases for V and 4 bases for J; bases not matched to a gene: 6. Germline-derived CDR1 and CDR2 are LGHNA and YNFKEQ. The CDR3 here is CASSQEGQGLGTEAFF. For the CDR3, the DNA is TGTGCCAGCAGCCAAGAGGGACAGGGTTTGGGCACTGAAGCTTTCTTT.

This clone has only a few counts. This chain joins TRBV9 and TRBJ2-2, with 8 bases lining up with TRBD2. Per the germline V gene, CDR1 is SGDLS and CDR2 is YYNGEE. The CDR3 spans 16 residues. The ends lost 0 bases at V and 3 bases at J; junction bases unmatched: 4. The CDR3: CASSVGTGGHTGELFF. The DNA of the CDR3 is TGTGCCAGCAGCGTAGGGACGGGGGGGCACACCGGGGAGCTGTTTTTT.

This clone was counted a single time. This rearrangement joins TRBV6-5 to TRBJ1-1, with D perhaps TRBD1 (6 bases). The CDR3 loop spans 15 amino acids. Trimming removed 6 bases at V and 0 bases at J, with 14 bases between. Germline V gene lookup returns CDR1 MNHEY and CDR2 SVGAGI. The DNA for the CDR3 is TGTGCCAGCAGCGACAGGTCACCGATGAACACTGAAGCTTTCTTT. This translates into CASSDRSPMNTEAFF.

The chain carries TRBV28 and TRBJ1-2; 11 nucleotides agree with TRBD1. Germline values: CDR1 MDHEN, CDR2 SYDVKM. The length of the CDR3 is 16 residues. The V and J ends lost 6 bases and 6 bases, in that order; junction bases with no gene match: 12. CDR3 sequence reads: CASRPVTPDRGHGYTF. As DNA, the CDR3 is TGTGCCAGCAGGCCTGTGACTCCGGACAGGGGGCATGGCTACACCTTC.

The CDR3 spells CASVDRERTYEQYF. CDR3 in DNA: TGCGCCAGTGTCGACAGGGAAAGGACCTACGAGCAGTACTTC. The J gene is TRBJ2-7, the V gene TRBV10-1, with 7 nucleotides matching TRBD1. The ends lost 9 bases at V and 2 bases at J; junction bases unmatched: 10. The CDR3 sequence is 14 residues long. CDR1 and CDR2 from the germline V gene are WNHNN and SYGVQD (reference sequence).

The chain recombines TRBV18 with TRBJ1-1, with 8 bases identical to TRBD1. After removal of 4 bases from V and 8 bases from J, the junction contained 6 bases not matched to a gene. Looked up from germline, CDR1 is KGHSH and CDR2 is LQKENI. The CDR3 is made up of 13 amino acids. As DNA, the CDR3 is TGTGCCAGCTCACTGGGACAGGCGCTGGAAGCTTTCTTT. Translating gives CASSLGQALEAFF.

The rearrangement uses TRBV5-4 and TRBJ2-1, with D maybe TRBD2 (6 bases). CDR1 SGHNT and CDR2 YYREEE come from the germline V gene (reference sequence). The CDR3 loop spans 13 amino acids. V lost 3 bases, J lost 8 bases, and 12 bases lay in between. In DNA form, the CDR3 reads TGTGCCAGCAGCTCCCTGGGCGGGGATGAGCAGTTCTTC. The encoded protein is CASSSLGGDEQFF.

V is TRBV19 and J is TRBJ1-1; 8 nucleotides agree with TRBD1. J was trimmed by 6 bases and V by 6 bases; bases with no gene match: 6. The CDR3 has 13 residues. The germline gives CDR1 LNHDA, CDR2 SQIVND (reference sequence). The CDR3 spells CASRRTGGAEAFF. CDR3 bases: TGTGCCAGTAGGCGTACAGGGGGAGCTGAAGCTTTCTTT.

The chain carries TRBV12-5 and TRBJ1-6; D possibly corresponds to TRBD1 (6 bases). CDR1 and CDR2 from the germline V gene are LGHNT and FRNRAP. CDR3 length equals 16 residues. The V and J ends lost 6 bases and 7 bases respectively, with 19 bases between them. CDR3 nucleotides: TGTGCTAGTGGGTCCGGCCCGGGACAAGGAAATTCACCCCTCCACTTT. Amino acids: CASGSGPGQGNSPLHF.

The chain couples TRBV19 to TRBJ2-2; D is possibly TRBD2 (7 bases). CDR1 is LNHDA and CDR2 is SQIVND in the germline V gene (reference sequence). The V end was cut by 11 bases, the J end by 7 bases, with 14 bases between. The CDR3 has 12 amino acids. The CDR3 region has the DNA TGTGCCTCGGAGGGGGGGAACGGGGAGCTGTTTTTT. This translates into CASEGGNGELFF.

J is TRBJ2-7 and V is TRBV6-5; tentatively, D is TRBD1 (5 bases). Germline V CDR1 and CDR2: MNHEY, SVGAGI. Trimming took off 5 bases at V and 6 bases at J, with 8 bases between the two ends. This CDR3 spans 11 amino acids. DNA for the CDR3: TGTGCCAGCAGTCAGGGAATCGAGCAGTACTTC. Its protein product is CASSQGIEQYF.

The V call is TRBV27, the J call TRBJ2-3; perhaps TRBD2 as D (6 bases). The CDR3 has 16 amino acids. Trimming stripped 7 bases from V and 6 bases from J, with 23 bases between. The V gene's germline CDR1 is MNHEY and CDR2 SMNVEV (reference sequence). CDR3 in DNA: TGTGCCAGCACCGATTCTAGCGCCGACAGTTGGGATACGCAGTATTTT. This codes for CASTDSSADSWDTQYF.

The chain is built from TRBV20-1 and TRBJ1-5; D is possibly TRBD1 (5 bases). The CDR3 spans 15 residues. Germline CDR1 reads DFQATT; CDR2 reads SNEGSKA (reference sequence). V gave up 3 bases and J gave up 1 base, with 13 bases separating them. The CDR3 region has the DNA TGCAGTGCTAGTACAGGAGGGGAGAGCAATCAGCCCCAGCATTTT. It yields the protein CSASTGGESNQPQHF.

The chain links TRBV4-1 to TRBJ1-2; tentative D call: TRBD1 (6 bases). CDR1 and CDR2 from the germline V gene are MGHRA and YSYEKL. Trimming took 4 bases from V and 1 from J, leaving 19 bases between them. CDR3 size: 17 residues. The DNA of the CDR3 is TGCGCCAGCAGCCCTATTCAGACCGAACAGGGTAACTATGGCTACACCTTC. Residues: CASSPIQTEQGNYGYTF.

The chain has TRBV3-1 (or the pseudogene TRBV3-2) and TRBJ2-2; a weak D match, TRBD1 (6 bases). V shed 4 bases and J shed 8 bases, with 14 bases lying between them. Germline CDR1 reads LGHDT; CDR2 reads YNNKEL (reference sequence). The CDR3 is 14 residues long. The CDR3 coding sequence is TGTGCCAGCAGCCTCGGAAGGGGGAAAGGGGAGCTGTTTTTT. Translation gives CASSLGRGKGELFF.

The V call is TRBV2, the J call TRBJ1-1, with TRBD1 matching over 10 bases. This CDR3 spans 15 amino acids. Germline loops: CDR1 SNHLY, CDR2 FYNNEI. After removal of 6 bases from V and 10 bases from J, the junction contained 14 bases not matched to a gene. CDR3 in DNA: TGTGCCAGCAGGCTTTCCGGGACAGGGGCCGGGGGAGCTTTCTTT. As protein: CASRLSGTGAGGAFF.

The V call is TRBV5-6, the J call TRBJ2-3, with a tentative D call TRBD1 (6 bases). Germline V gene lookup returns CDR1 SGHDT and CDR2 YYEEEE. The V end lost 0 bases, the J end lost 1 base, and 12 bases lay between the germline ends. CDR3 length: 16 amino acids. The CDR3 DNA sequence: TGTGCCAGCAGCTTGGCCTTGGGGGCTCGCACAGATACGCAGTATTTT. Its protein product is CASSLALGARTDTQYF.

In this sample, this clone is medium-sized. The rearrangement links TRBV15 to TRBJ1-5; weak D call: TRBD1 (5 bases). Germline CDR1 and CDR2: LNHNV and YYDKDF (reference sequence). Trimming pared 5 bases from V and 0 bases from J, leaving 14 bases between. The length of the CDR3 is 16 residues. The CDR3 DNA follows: TGTGCCACCAGCCCGGGGGAAGACTATAGCAATCAGCCCCAGCATTTT. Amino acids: CATSPGEDYSNQPQHF. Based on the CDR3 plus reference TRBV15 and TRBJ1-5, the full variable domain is DAMVIQNPRYQVTQFGKPVTLSCSQTLNHNVMYWYQQKSSQAPKLLFHYYDKDFNNEADTPDNFQSRRPNTSFCFLDIRSPGLGDTAMYLCATSPGEDYSNQPQHFGDGTRLSIL.

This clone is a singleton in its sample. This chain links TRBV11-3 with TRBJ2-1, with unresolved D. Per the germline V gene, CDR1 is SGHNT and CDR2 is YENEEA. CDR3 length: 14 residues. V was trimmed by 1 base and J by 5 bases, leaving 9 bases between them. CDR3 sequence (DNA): TGTGCCAGCAGCTTAGGTCCAGAAAACAATGAGCAGTTCTTC. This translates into CASSLGPENNEQFF.

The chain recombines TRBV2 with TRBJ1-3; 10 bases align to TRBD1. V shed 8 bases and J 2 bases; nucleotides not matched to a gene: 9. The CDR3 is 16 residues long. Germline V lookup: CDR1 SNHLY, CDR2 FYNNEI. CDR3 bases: TGTGCCAGCGGACGGGACAGGGGTTTCGCTGGAAACACCATATATTTT. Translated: CASGRDRGFAGNTIYF.